This T cell receptor beta chain was recorded in a study of early T cells in non-severe SARS-CoV-2 infection. Study at large: Bulk RNA from unsorted whole blood was sequenced; chains were unpaired.

The CDR3 runs to 17 residues. V shed 5 bases, J shed 1 base, and the junction held 13 bases outside the gene matches. Germline values: CDR1 SEHNR, CDR2 FQNEAQ (reference sequence). This clonotype occurred many times. Individually, cDNA molecules had unique molecular identifiers attached to them. TCRdb processed the 5' RACE reads anew with MiXCR; each CDR3 protein has one entry. The sample yields 50,000 to 60,000 distinct CDR3 sequences, approximately 9.9% seen once. The sequenced material came from whole blood. This receptor was obtained from an adult who was a healthcare worker with PCR-confirmed SARS-CoV-2 infection or an uninfected control (not recorded which). This sequence joins TRBV7-9 and TRBJ2-5; TRBD2 matches 7 bases. DNA of the CDR3: TGTGCCAGCAGCCGGTGGGGGGGTGAGGACGGCCAAGAGACCCAGTACTTC. This gives the protein CASSRWGGEDGQETQYF.